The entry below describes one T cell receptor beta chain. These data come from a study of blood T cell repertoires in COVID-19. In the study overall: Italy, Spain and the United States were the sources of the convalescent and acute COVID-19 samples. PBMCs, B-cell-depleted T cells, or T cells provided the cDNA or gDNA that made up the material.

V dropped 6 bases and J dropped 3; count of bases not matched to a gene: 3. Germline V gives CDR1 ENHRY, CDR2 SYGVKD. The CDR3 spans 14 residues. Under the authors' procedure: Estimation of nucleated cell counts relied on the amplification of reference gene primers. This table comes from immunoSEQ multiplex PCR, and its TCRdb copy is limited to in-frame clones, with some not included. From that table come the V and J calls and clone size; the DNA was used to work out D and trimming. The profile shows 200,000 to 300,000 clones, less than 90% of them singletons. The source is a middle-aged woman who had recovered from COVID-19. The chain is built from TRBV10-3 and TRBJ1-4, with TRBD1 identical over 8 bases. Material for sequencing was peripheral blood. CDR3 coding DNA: TGTGCCATCAGCGAGACAGGGGCTAATGAAAAACTGTTTTTT. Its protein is CAISETGANEKLFF.